What follows are 23 T cell receptor beta chains derived from one specimen sequenced in a study of T cell repertoires in cytomegalovirus infection. TCRdb fed the reads into MiXCR, producing one record per CDR3 protein. The profile shows 250,000 to 300,000 distinct CDR3 sequences, approximately 10% of them singletons. The sequencing input was PBMCs. These receptors all stem from a human donor in good health (CMV status not recorded). Some clones in this sample may be carry-over from other donors' samples.

This clonotype has a count of ten or more. V is TRBV7-2 and J is TRBJ2-2; D gene unclear. Per the germline V gene, CDR1 is SGHTA and CDR2 is FQGNSA. The CDR3 sequence is 15 residues long. V lost 0 bases and J lost 1, with 6 bases in between. CDR3 DNA sequence: TGTGCCAGCAGCTTAGCCCTCGGGAACACCGGGGAGCTGTTTTTT. Its translation: CASSLALGNTGELFF.

The chain has TRBV7-2 and TRBJ1-5, with unresolved D. From germline, CDR1 is SGHTA and CDR2 FQGNSA. There are 13 residues in the CDR3. V was trimmed by 0 bases and J by 7 bases, leaving 7 bases between them. The CDR3 spells CASSLALWQPQHF. Written as DNA, the CDR3 is TGTGCCAGCAGCTTAGCGCTTTGGCAGCCCCAGCATTTT.

J is TRBJ2-7 and V is TRBV7-2; a weak D match, TRBD1 (5 bases). V was trimmed by 3 bases and J by 3 bases, leaving 9 bases between them. The CDR3 has 13 amino acids. The germline V gene has CDR1 SGHTA and CDR2 FQGNSA. In DNA form, the CDR3 reads TGTGCCAGCAGCTTGGGGCAGCACTACGAGCAGTACTTC. As protein: CASSLGQHYEQYF.

CDR3 residues: CASSRGTLDQPQHF. In nucleotides, the CDR3 is TGTGCCAGCAGCCGCGGGACATTGGATCAGCCCCAGCATTTT. The chain employs TRBV11-2 and TRBJ1-5, with D tentatively TRBD1 (6 bases). The germline gives CDR1 SGHAT, CDR2 FQNNGV. The CDR3 runs to 14 residues. V dropped 5 bases and J dropped 5 bases, with 13 bases sitting between them.

This clonotype was counted many times. This rearrangement joins TRBV20-1 to TRBJ1-4; D possibly corresponds to TRBD1 (6 bases). The V gene's germline CDR1 is DFQATT and CDR2 SNEGSKA (reference sequence). The CDR3 runs 16 residues. Trimming left V 5 bases short and J 0 bases short, with 16 bases between. CDR3 in amino acids: CSAPRAGATTNEKLFF. The CDR3 DNA reads as TGCAGTGCTCCTCGGGCAGGGGCGACAACTAATGAAAAACTGTTTTTT.

The V and J genes are TRBV6-2 or TRBV6-3 and TRBJ2-4; D might be TRBD1 or TRBD2, each matching 5 bases. The V end was cut by 0 bases, the J end by 3 bases, with 21 bases between. Germline CDR1 MNHEY, CDR2 SVGEGT. The CDR3 is 19 amino acids. The CDR3 region is CASSYSGSRGVWNKNIQYF. The CDR3 bases are TGTGCCAGCAGTTACTCGGGATCGCGAGGGGTTTGGAACAAAAACATTCAGTACTTC.

This clonotype has only a few counts. The chain couples TRBV20-1 to TRBJ2-7; 7 bases match TRBD2. Germline-derived CDR1 and CDR2 are DFQATT and SNEGSKA (reference sequence). J was trimmed by 2 bases and V by 6 bases; bases with no gene match: 13. The CDR3 totals 15 residues. The CDR3 loop is CSAPKVGSGAYEQYF. CDR3 nucleotide sequence: TGCAGTGCCCCAAAAGTCGGGAGCGGGGCCTACGAGCAGTACTTC.

This clonotype was seen ten or more times. The J gene is TRBJ1-2, the V gene TRBV28; D perhaps matches TRBD1 (6 bases). This CDR3 is built from 11 residues. Germline assignment: CDR1 MDHEN and CDR2 SYDVKM. Trimming stripped 7 bases from V and 7 bases from J, with 10 bases between. The CDR3: CASNLGGGYTF. The CDR3, as DNA: TGTGCCAGCAACTTAGGGGGTGGCTACACCTTC.

In regard to this clonotype: With a much larger clone just one base away, this may be a read error. This sequence joins TRBV14 and TRBJ1-4; the match to TRBD1 covers 7 bases. The CDR3 covers 14 residues. Germline loops: CDR1 SGHDN, CDR2 FVKESK. The ends lost 5 bases at V and 4 bases at J; junction bases unmatched: 4. CDR3 amino acids: CASSAGQINEKLFF. The CDR3 DNA reads TGTGCCAGCAGCGCGGGACAGATTAATGAAAAACTGTTTTTT.

This clonotype was seen at least ten times. The chain joins TRBV7-2 to TRBJ2-1; weak D call: TRBD2 (6 bases). This CDR3 region has 15 residues. Germline lookup yields CDR1 SGHTA and CDR2 FQGNSA. The germline V and J ends were trimmed by 4 bases and 2 bases, with 12 bases remaining between them. CDR3 bases: TGTGCCAGCAGCTCGGGACTTCCCACCTACAATGAGCAGTTCTTC. Amino acid sequence: CASSSGLPTYNEQFF.

The chain couples TRBV6-6 to TRBJ1-3; possibly TRBD1 for D (6 bases). This CDR3 region has 17 residues. Germline V CDR1 and CDR2: MNHNY, SVGAGI (reference sequence). V lost 0 bases to trimming and J lost 0 bases, with 12 bases between them. The CDR3 is CASSYSGGPTSGNTIYF. CDR3 coding DNA: TGTGCCAGCAGTTACTCGGGGGGCCCGACCTCTGGAAACACCATATATTTT.

This clonotype was seen many times. This rearrangement joins TRBV6-6 to TRBJ1-1; 8 bases are a match to TRBD1. Germline V gene sequence: CDR1 MNHNY, CDR2 SVGAGI (reference sequence). The CDR3 covers 13 residues. J lost 4 bases, V lost 7 bases, and 5 bases had no gene match. CDR3 DNA: TGTGCCAGCAAGAACAGGGGGAGCACTGAAGCTTTCTTT. Amino acids: CASKNRGSTEAFF.

This clonotype was counted at least ten times. Here the CDR3 reads CASSHSLVYGYTF. The CDR3 coding sequence is TGTGCCAGCAGCCATTCATTAGTTTATGGCTACACCTTC. The J gene is TRBJ1-2, the V gene TRBV7-2, with unresolved D. This CDR3 contains 13 residues. V lost 5 bases to trimming and J lost 5 bases, with 12 bases between them. CDR1 and CDR2 from the germline V gene are SGHTA and FQGNSA.

The chain employs TRBV29-1 and TRBJ1-2, with 9 nucleotides matching TRBD1. The CDR3 is made up of 12 amino acids. The J segment lost 8 bases and the V segment lost 5 bases, leaving 6 bases of the junction unmatched. Germline-derived CDR1 and CDR2 are SQVTM and ANQGSEA. CDR3 residues: CSVWDRENGYTF. Here the CDR3 DNA reads TGCAGCGTTTGGGACAGGGAGAACGGCTACACCTTC.

This clonotype was recorded many times. This chain links TRBV11-3 with TRBJ2-3; D is ambiguous. V was pared by 1 base and J by 6 bases, with 5 bases between. Germline V gene data show CDR1 as SGHNT and CDR2 as YENEEA. There are 12 residues in the CDR3. This CDR3 reads CASSLGSDTQYF. The CDR3, as DNA: TGTGCCAGCAGCTTAGGCTCCGATACGCAGTATTTT.

In its sample, this clonotype was seen a few times. As the CDR3 is not closed by the conserved phenylalanine or tryptophan, this likely results from a read error. Because the CDR3's place on the DNA is in doubt, the DNA is left out and the CDR3 is given as listed by TCRdb. The chain employs TRBV12-3 or TRBV12-4 and TRBJ2-1; the D segment call TRBD2 is taken from the table without a DNA check. Both ends counted, the CDR3 spans 12 residues. The CDR3 reads CASSYAGRDYFY.

Ten or more counts support this clonotype. J is TRBJ2-1 and V is TRBV10-3; D possibly corresponds to TRBD1 (5 bases). The V end lost 5 bases, the J end lost 4 bases, and 15 bases lay between the germline ends. Germline CDR1 reads ENHRY; CDR2 reads SYGVKD. The CDR3 contains 15 residues. CDR3 residues: CAISPDQGLYNEQFF. DNA for the CDR3: TGTGCCATCAGTCCTGACCAGGGCCTATACAATGAGCAGTTCTTC.

The chain uses TRBV28 and TRBJ2-7; perhaps D is TRBD1 or TRBD2 (5 bases each). Trimming pared 3 bases from V and 6 bases from J, leaving 24 bases between. Germline assignment: CDR1 MDHEN and CDR2 SYDVKM. The CDR3 consists of 17 residues. The CDR3 is CASSFGHGAQTTGEQYF. CDR3 sequence (DNA): TGTGCCAGCAGTTTTGGGCACGGGGCCCAAACTACAGGCGAGCAGTACTTC.

The chain joins TRBV28 to TRBJ1-2; D is unclear. Germline lookup yields CDR1 MDHEN and CDR2 SYDVKM. The length of the CDR3 is 16 residues. V gave up 6 bases and J gave up 2 bases, with 19 bases separating them. CDR3: CASSLRTILANYGYTF. The CDR3 region has the DNA TGTGCCAGCAGCCTCAGGACCATCTTGGCGAACTATGGCTACACCTTC.

This clonotype came up many times. J is TRBJ1-1 and V is TRBV12-3 or TRBV12-4; D call uncertain. The CDR3 consists of 10 residues. V shed 6 bases and J shed 8 bases, with 7 bases lying between them. In DNA form, the CDR3 reads TGTGCCAGCAGAGCTTTCGAAGCTTTCTTT. It yields the protein CASRAFEAFF.

The V gene is TRBV7-9, the J gene TRBJ1-1; TRBD1 agrees at 7 bases. CDR3 length: 21 residues. The V gene end was trimmed by 3 bases and the J gene end by 8 bases; junction bases not matched to a gene: 30. Germline V gene data show CDR1 as SEHNR and CDR2 as FQNEAQ (reference sequence). The CDR3 nucleotides read TGTGCCAGCAGCTTTCGTATCTTAAGTGCTCAGGGGGTTTTTTTTACCCAAGAAGCTTTCTTT. It translates to CASSFRILSAQGVFFTQEAFF.

This clonotype occurred many times. The chain recombines TRBV6-4 with TRBJ1-2, with D maybe TRBD1 (6 bases). The CDR3 spans 13 residues. Trimming removed 4 bases from V and 6 bases from J, with 12 bases in between. Looked up from germline, CDR1 is MRHNA and CDR2 is SNTAGT. CDR3 residues: CASSGPGGHGYTF. In DNA, the CDR3 is TGTGCCAGCAGTGGTCCCGGGGGCCATGGCTACACCTTC.

V gene TRBV19 combines with J gene TRBJ1-2; 8 bases are a match to TRBD1. The CDR3 contains 14 residues. The V and J ends lost 5 bases and 4 bases, in that order; junction bases with no gene match: 6. The V gene's germline CDR1 is LNHDA and CDR2 SQIVND (reference sequence). CDR3 nucleotide sequence: TGTGCCAGTAGTCCGCTGACAGGGGCCTATGGCTACACCTTC. Amino acid sequence: CASSPLTGAYGYTF.